Following are 32 T cell receptor beta chains from one sample sequenced in a study of blood T cell repertoires in COVID-19. Generated by immunoSEQ multiplex PCR, the TCRdb table keeps only in-frame clones and is missing some. The sample consists of some 130,000 clones, roughly 91% of them appearing once. Sequencing was performed on peripheral blood. The receptor set was obtained from a man in his 60s with COVID-19, enrolled during active disease.

The gene calls are TRBV5-1 and TRBJ1-1; 11 positions match TRBD1. V trimming: 2 bases; J trimming: 11 bases; junction bases outside the gene matches: 11. The germline CDR1 and CDR2 sequences are SGHRS and YFSETQ. The length of the CDR3 is 15 residues. This chain's CDR3 is CASSFSSGTGGHAFF. The DNA for the CDR3 is TGCGCCAGCAGCTTTTCATCCGGGACAGGGGGGCATGCTTTCTTT.

The rearrangement uses TRBV29-1 and TRBJ1-3; 8 bases map to TRBD1. The V gene's germline CDR1 is SQVTM and CDR2 ANQGSEA. The CDR3 consists of 14 residues. V trimming: 4 bases; J trimming: 1 base; junction bases outside the gene matches: 3. CDR3 coding DNA: TGCAGCGTTGGACGACAGGGGTCTGGAAACACCATATATTTT. Protein sequence: CSVGRQGSGNTIYF.

The rearrangement uses TRBV5-4 and TRBJ2-3; D may be TRBD1 (6 bases). The CDR3 loop spans 15 amino acids. V was pared by 0 bases and J by 2 bases, with 10 bases between. In germline, CDR1 is SGHNT, CDR2 YYREEE (reference sequence). The CDR3 sequence: CASSLVGTNTDTQYF. The DNA of the CDR3 is TGTGCCAGCAGCTTGGTCGGGACAAACACAGATACGCAGTATTTT.

The chain links TRBV7-9 to TRBJ1-4; possible D gene TRBD1, 6 bases. V was shortened by 5 bases and J by 1 base, with 14 bases between the two germline ends. The CDR3 runs to 16 residues. Germline V gene sequence: CDR1 SEHNR, CDR2 FQNEAQ (reference sequence). The CDR3 here is CASSPRGGRTNEKLFF. The CDR3 nucleotides are TGTGCCAGCAGCCCAAGGGGGGGGCGAACTAATGAAAAACTGTTTTTT.

This clone was recorded a few times. V is TRBV6-5 and J is TRBJ2-2, with D possibly TRBD1 on 5 matching bases. The length of the CDR3 is 15 residues. The V end was cut by 2 bases, the J end by 6 bases, with 13 bases between. Germline CDR1 reads MNHEY; CDR2 reads SVGAGI. In nucleotides, the CDR3 is TGTGCCAGCAGTTACGCCTACAGGCCCGCCGGGGAGCTGTTTTTT. Amino acids: CASSYAYRPAGELFF.

CDR3 region: CASSQALAGGYEQFF. The CDR3 bases are TGTGCCAGCAGCCAAGCGCTAGCGGGGGGTTATGAGCAGTTCTTC. The V and J genes are TRBV3-1 (or the pseudogene TRBV3-2) and TRBJ2-1; 11 positions agree with TRBD2. J lost 8 bases, V lost 1 base, and 4 bases had no gene match. CDR1 and CDR2 (germline): LGHDT, YNNKEL (reference sequence). The CDR3 spans 15 residues.

V is TRBV6-5 and J is TRBJ1-2, with D uncertain. V shed 0 bases and J shed 8 bases, with 13 bases lying between them. The CDR3 covers 14 residues. CDR1 and CDR2 (germline): MNHEY, SVGAGI. CDR3 loop: CASSYSAGFRGYTF. CDR3 in DNA: TGTGCCAGCAGTTACTCGGCGGGGTTCAGAGGCTACACCTTC.

CDR3 sequence reads: CASSGRDRDYNEQFF. For the CDR3, the DNA is TGTGCCAGCAGCGGCCGGGACAGGGATTACAATGAGCAGTTCTTC. This rearrangement joins TRBV5-6 to TRBJ2-1; 9 bases map to TRBD1. Germline CDR1 reads SGHDT; CDR2 reads YYEEEE. CDR3 length: 15 amino acids. The J segment lost 4 bases and the V segment lost 4 bases, leaving 6 bases of the junction unmatched.

The genes are TRBV11-2 and TRBJ1-3; D uncertain. This CDR3 is 13 amino acids long. V was pared by 5 bases and J by 6 bases, with 11 bases between. Looked up from germline, CDR1 is SGHAT and CDR2 is FQNNGV. The DNA for the CDR3 is TGTGCCAGCAGCCCCGGGGTCGCAAACACCATATATTTT. Translating it yields CASSPGVANTIYF.

The chain couples TRBV12-5 to TRBJ1-1; D is unresolved. The length of the CDR3 is 14 residues. Trimming pared 1 base from V and 7 bases from J, leaving 13 bases between. Germline V lookup: CDR1 LGHNT, CDR2 FRNRAP. CDR3 residues: CASGLEGRVSEAFF. The CDR3 region has the DNA TGTGCTAGTGGTTTGGAAGGGAGGGTCAGTGAAGCTTTCTTT.

The chain employs TRBV9 and TRBJ1-5, with 7 positions matching TRBD1. Germline CDR1 and CDR2: SGDLS and YYNGEE. With 2 bases clipped from V and 7 bases from J, the junction kept 12 bases outside the gene matches. This CDR3 is built from 16 residues. The CDR3, as DNA: TGTGCCAGCAGCGTGGGCCCGCAGGGGGACAAGCAGCCCCAGCATTTT. Encoded protein: CASSVGPQGDKQPQHF. Filled out from reference TRBV9 and TRBJ1-5, the complete variable domain reads DSGVTQTPKHLITATGQRVTLRCSPRSGDLSVYWYQQSLDQGLQFLIQYYNGEERAKGNILERFSAQQFPDLHSELNLSSLELGDSALYFCASSVGPQGDKQPQHFGDGTRLSIL.

The rearrangement uses TRBV5-6 and TRBJ1-5; 8 nucleotides agree with TRBD1. Germline assignment: CDR1 SGHDT and CDR2 YYEEEE. CDR3 length equals 14 residues. J gave up 7 bases and V 3 bases, and 6 bases lay outside the gene matches. CDR3 in amino acids: CASSSGQGLQPQHF. The CDR3 nucleotides read TGTGCCAGCAGCTCCGGACAGGGTCTACAGCCCCAGCATTTT. The variable domain in full, completed from reference TRBV5-6 and TRBJ1-5, reads DAGVTQSPTHLIKTRGQQVTLRCSPKSGHDTVSWYQQALGQGPQFIFQYYEEEERQRGNFPDRFSGHQFPNYSSELNVNALLLGDSALYLCASSSGQGLQPQHFGDGTRLSIL.

This clone is a singleton in its sample. The chain uses TRBV11-3 and TRBJ1-1, with 7 bases that match TRBD1. Germline V CDR1 and CDR2: SGHNT, YENEEA. Trimming at V came to 8 bases and at J to 7 bases, leaving 10 bases not matched to a gene. The CDR3 sequence is 13 residues long. This CDR3 is CASVIQGLIEAFF. The CDR3, as DNA: TGTGCCAGCGTTATACAGGGGCTGATTGAAGCTTTCTTT.

This chain's CDR3 is CASSRQGRSYTF. Written as DNA, the CDR3 is TGTGCCAGCAGCCGACAGGGGCGTAGCTACACCTTC. The V call is TRBV6-2 or TRBV6-3, the J call TRBJ1-2; 8 bases match TRBD1. Germline V CDR1 and CDR2: MNHEY, SVGEGT. J gave up 9 bases and V 6 bases, and 6 bases lay outside the gene matches. The CDR3 sequence is 12 residues long.

The chain links TRBV19 to TRBJ1-6, with unresolved D. CDR1 LNHDA and CDR2 SQIVND come from the germline V gene (reference sequence). V dropped 4 bases and J dropped 5 bases, with 9 bases sitting between them. The length of the CDR3 is 14 residues. In DNA form, the CDR3 reads TGTGCCAGTAGTACGCGACTCAATAATTCACCCCTCCACTTT. It is translated as CASSTRLNNSPLHF.

This chain connects TRBV7-8 to TRBJ1-6; the match to TRBD1 covers 7 bases. The germline CDR1 and CDR2 sequences are SGHVS and FQNEAQ. Trimming cost V 4 bases and J 6 bases; bases outside gene matches: 9. This CDR3 region has 16 residues. The CDR3 DNA sequence: TGTGCCAGCAGCTCACGCCCGGACAGGTCTAATTCACCCCTCCACTTT. Its protein product is CASSSRPDRSNSPLHF.

The count of this clone is one. The chain carries TRBV5-1 and TRBJ1-3, with 11 bases matching TRBD1. This CDR3 has 16 residues. V gave up 4 bases and J gave up 0 bases; unmatched junction bases: 3. Looked up from germline, CDR1 is SGHRS and CDR2 is YFSETQ. The CDR3 region is CASSRGTGGSGNTIYF. As DNA, the CDR3 is TGCGCCAGCAGCCGCGGGACAGGGGGCTCTGGAAACACCATATATTTT.

The V gene is TRBV5-4, the J gene TRBJ2-7; tentatively, D is TRBD2 (6 bases). Germline V lookup: CDR1 SGHNT, CDR2 YYREEE (reference sequence). Trimming shortened V by 4 bases and J by 0 bases, and 17 bases separated the two germline ends. The CDR3 is made up of 16 amino acids. CDR3 sequence (DNA): TGTGCCAGCAGCCCCCAACTTAGCGGAAGCTCCTACGAGCAGTACTTC. It yields the protein CASSPQLSGSSYEQYF.

The chain couples TRBV28 to TRBJ1-2; D gene ambiguous. The CDR3 runs 11 residues. Germline CDR1 and CDR2: MDHEN and SYDVKM. V lost 8 bases and J lost 4, with 8 bases in between. This chain's CDR3 is CASARFYGYTF. CDR3 nucleotides: TGTGCCAGCGCCAGATTCTATGGCTACACCTTC.

The CDR3 region is CASSQGRDNEKLFF. The CDR3 DNA reads as TGTGCCAGCAGCCAAGGGAGAGATAATGAAAAACTGTTTTTT. The chain employs TRBV4-2 and TRBJ1-4; unclear D gene. Deletions cut 1 base from V and 4 bases from J, with 7 bases between. Germline CDR1 is LGHNA and CDR2 is YNFKEQ. This CDR3 contains 14 residues.

The V and J genes are TRBV6-1 and TRBJ2-3; D gene uncertain. Trimming took off 1 base at V and 6 bases at J, with 20 bases between the two ends. Germline V CDR1 and CDR2: MNHNS, SASEGT. The CDR3 has 17 residues. DNA of the CDR3: TGTGCCAGCAGTGAAGAGGCCTGGGCGATTGAGACGGATACGCAGTATTTT. Protein sequence: CASSEEAWAIETDTQYF.

This clone has only one observation. The V call is TRBV7-3, the J call TRBJ2-1; 7 positions agree with TRBD1. There are 14 residues in the CDR3. Germline V gives CDR1 SGHTA, CDR2 FQGTGA. V shed 2 bases and J 4 bases; nucleotides not matched to a gene: 2. CDR3 sequence (DNA): TGTGCCAGCAGCTTAGGGACAGCTTACAATGAGCAGTTCTTC. Protein product: CASSLGTAYNEQFF. The full variable domain, rest sourced from reference TRBV7-3 and TRBJ2-1, is GAGVSQTPSNKVTEKGKYVELRCDPISGHTALYWYRQSLGQGPEFLIYFQGTGAADDSGLPNDRFFAVRPEGSVSTLKIQRTERGDSAVYLCASSLGTAYNEQFFGPGTRLTVL.

The gene calls are TRBV7-9 and TRBJ1-6; 8 bases map to TRBD1. The CDR3 is made up of 15 amino acids. The germline gives CDR1 SEHNR, CDR2 FQNEAQ (reference sequence). V was clipped by 5 bases and J by 7 bases; unmatched bases: 7. This CDR3 is CASSTGTGGNSPLHF. In DNA, the CDR3 is TGTGCCAGCAGCACCGGGACAGGCGGAAATTCACCCCTCCACTTT.

This clone was observed once. Distinct nucleotide sequences in the sample also encode this CDR3. CDR3 bases: TGTGCCAGCAGCTCCGGACCCAGGGATGAGCAGTTCTTC. Protein sequence: CASSSGPRDEQFF. The chain has TRBV11-2 and TRBJ2-1; D is possibly TRBD1 (5 bases). This CDR3 region has 13 residues. With 4 bases removed from V and 8 bases from J, the gap between germline ends came to 12 bases. The germline V gene encodes CDR1 SGHAT and CDR2 FQNNGV. The whole variable domain, filled in from reference TRBV11-2 and TRBJ2-1, reads EAGVAQSPRYKIIEKRQSVAFWCNPISGHATLYWYQQILGQGPKLLIQFQNNGVVDDSQLPKDRFSAERLKGVDSTLKIQPAKLEDSAVYLCASSSGPRDEQFFGPGTRLTVL.

The V and J genes are TRBV7-2 and TRBJ2-1, with 11 bases lining up with TRBD2. V dropped 4 bases and J dropped 6; count of bases not matched to a gene: 8. The CDR3 is made up of 16 amino acids. Germline loops: CDR1 SGHTA, CDR2 FQGNSA. CDR3 region: CASSYISGGAVNEQFF. Written as DNA, the CDR3 is TGTGCCAGCAGCTACATTAGCGGGGGGGCCGTCAATGAGCAGTTCTTC. Together with reference TRBV7-2 and TRBJ2-1, the CDR3 gives the full variable domain: GAGVSQSPSNKVTEKGKDVELRCDPISGHTALYWYRQSLGQGLEFLIYFQGNSAPDKSGLPSDRFSAERTGGSVSTLTIQRTQQEDSAVYLCASSYISGGAVNEQFFGPGTRLTVL.

The chain links TRBV9 to TRBJ1-3; weak D call: TRBD1 (6 bases). V was clipped by 4 bases and J by 2 bases, with 13 bases between them. The germline V gene encodes CDR1 SGDLS and CDR2 YYNGEE. This CDR3 has 15 amino acids. The CDR3 region is CASSRYRAPGNTIYF. The DNA for the CDR3 is TGTGCCAGCAGCCGTTACAGGGCTCCTGGAAACACCATATATTTT.

The rearrangement links TRBV14 to TRBJ1-1; TRBD1 matches at 7 bases. The CDR3 is 14 residues long. Germline-derived CDR1 and CDR2 are SGHDN and FVKESK. Losses at the gene ends were 8 bases for V and 5 bases for J; bases not matched to a gene: 11. CDR3 sequence reads: CASSQRRGKTEAFF. CDR3 bases: TGTGCCAGCTCCCAACGCAGGGGGAAGACTGAAGCTTTCTTT.

The gene calls are TRBV6-6 and TRBJ1-1; D is uncertain. This CDR3 contains 15 residues. V dropped 0 bases and J dropped 4 bases, with 12 bases sitting between them. CDR1 is MNHNY and CDR2 is SVGAGI in the germline V gene (reference sequence). As DNA, the CDR3 is TGTGCCAGCAGTTACTCTAACCCCGGGGTCACTGAAGCTTTCTTT. Translating gives CASSYSNPGVTEAFF.

The chain has TRBV9 and TRBJ1-4; D is uncertain. Trimming stripped 1 base from V and 12 bases from J, with 13 bases between. From germline, CDR1 is SGDLS and CDR2 YYNGEE. CDR3 length: 13 residues. In nucleotides, the CDR3 is TGTGCCAGCAGCGTATATGAGGCCGGGGAACTGTTTTTT. Its protein is CASSVYEAGELFF.

The gene calls are TRBV6-1 and TRBJ1-1, with 7 positions matching TRBD1. V dropped 2 bases and J dropped 3; count of bases not matched to a gene: 6. This CDR3 region has 15 residues. Germline values: CDR1 MNHNS, CDR2 SASEGT. The CDR3 sequence: CASSEIGDSDTEAFF. DNA of the CDR3: TGTGCCAGCAGTGAAATCGGGGACAGTGACACTGAAGCTTTCTTT.

As for this clone: Distinct nucleotide sequences in the sample also encode this CDR3. J is TRBJ1-1 and V is TRBV18; no clear D gene. Trimming removed 3 bases at V and 0 bases at J, with 8 bases between. Germline assignment: CDR1 KGHSH and CDR2 LQKENI. This CDR3 is built from 14 residues. Here the CDR3 DNA reads TGTGCCAGCTCACCGAACAGTATGAACACTGAAGCTTTCTTT. It translates to CASSPNSMNTEAFF.

The chain combines TRBV29-1 with TRBJ2-7, with 8 bases identical to TRBD1. CDR1 and CDR2 (germline): SQVTM, ANQGSEA. The CDR3 extends over 14 amino acids. The V segment lost 6 bases and the J segment 0 bases; nucleotides outside the gene matches: 7. The CDR3 sequence is CSVNDRGHSYEQYF. CDR3 DNA sequence: TGCAGCGTGAATGACAGGGGCCACTCCTACGAGCAGTACTTC.